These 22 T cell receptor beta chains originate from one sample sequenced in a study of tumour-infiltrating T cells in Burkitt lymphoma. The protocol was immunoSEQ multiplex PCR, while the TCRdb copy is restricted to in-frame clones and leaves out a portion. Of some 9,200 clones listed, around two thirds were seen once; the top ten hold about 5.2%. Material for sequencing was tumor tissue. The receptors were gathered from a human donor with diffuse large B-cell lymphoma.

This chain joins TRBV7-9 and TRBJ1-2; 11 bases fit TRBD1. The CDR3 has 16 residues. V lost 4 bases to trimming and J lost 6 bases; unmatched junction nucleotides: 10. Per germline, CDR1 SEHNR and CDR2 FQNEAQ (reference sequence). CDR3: CASSSSGTGGGDGYTF. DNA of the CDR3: TGTGCCAGCAGCTCATCCGGGACAGGGGGAGGGGATGGCTACACCTTC.

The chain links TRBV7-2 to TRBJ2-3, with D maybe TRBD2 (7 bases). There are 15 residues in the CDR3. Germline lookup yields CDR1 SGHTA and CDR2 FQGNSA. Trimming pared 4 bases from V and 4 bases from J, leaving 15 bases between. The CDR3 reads CASSWAGAMPDTQYF. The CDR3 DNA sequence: TGTGCCAGCAGCTGGGCGGGGGCAATGCCAGATACGCAGTATTTT.

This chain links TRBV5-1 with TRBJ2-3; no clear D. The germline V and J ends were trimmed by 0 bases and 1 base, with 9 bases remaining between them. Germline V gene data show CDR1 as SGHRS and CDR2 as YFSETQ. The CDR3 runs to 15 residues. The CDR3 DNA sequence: TGCGCCAGCAGCTTGGATGGATGGGGCACAGATACGCAGTATTTT. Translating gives CASSLDGWGTDTQYF.

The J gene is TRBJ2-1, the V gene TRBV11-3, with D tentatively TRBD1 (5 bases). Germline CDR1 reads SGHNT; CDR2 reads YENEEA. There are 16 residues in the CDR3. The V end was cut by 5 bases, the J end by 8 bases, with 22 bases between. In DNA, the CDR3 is TGTGCCAGCAGCCTACGTAGGGAAAGGGGCAGGGATGAGCAGTTCTTC. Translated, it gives CASSLRRERGRDEQFF. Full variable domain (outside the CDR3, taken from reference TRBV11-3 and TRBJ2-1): EAGVVQSPRYKIIEKKQPVAFWCNPISGHNTLYWYLQNLGQGPELLIRYENEEAVDDSQLPKDRFSAERLKGVDSTLKIQPAELGDSAVYLCASSLRRERGRDEQFFGPGTRLTVL.

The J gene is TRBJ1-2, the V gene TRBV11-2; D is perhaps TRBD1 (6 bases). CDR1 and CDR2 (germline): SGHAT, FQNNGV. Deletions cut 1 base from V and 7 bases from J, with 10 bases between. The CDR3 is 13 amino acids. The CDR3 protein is CASSLAGVGGYTF. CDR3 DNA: TGTGCCAGCAGCTTAGCAGGGGTTGGTGGCTACACCTTC.

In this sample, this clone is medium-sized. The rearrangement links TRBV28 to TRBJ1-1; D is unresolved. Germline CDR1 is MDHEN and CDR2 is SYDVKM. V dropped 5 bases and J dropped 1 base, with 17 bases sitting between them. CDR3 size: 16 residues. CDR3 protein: CASSPSLRKKNTEAFF. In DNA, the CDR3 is TGTGCCAGCAGTCCCAGTCTTCGAAAGAAGAACACTGAAGCTTTCTTT.

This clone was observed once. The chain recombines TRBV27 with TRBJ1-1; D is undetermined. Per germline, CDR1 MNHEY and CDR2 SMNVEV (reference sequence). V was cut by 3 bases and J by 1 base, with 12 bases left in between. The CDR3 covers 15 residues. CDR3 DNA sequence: TGTGCCAGCAGTTTTTCTAGAATGCGGAACACTGAAGCTTTCTTT. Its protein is CASSFSRMRNTEAFF.

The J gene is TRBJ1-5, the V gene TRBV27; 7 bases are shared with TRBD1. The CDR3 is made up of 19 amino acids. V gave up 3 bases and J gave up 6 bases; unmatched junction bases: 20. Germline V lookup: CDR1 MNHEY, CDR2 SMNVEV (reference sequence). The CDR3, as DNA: TGTGCCAGCAGTTTGGCCCCCCCCCACAGGGGCGGCTTCGGTCAGCCCCAGCATTTT. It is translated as CASSLAPPHRGGFGQPQHF.

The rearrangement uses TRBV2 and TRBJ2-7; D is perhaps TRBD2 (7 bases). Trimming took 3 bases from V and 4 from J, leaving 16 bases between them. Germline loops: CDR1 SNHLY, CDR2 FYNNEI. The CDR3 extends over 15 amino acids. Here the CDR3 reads CASSDPSGGFYEQYF. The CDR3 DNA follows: TGTGCCAGCAGTGATCCCTCGGGGGGCTTTTACGAGCAGTACTTC.

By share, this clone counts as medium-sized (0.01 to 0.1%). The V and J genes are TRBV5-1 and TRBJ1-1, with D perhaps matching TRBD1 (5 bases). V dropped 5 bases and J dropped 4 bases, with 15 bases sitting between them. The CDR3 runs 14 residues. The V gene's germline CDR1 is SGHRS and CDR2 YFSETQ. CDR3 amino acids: CASSQGLEGTEAFF. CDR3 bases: TGCGCCAGCAGTCAGGGTCTCGAGGGCACTGAAGCTTTCTTT.

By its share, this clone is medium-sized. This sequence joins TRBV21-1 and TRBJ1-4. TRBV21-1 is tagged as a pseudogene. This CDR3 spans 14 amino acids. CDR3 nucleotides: TGTGCCAGCAGCAAGAGGGGAGGTAATGAAAAACTGTTTTTT. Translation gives CASSKRGGNEKLFF.

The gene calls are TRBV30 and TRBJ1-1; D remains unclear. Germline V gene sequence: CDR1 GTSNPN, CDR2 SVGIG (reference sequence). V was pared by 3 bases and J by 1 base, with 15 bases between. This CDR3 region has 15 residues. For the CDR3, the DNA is TGTGCCTGGAGGGCTCAAATTAATGGGAACACTGAAGCTTTCTTT. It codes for CAWRAQINGNTEAFF.

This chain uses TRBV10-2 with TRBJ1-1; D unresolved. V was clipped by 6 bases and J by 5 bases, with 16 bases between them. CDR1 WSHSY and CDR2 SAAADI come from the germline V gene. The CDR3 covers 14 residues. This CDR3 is CASSALWGGTEAFF. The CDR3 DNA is TGCGCCAGCAGCGCGCTTTGGGGAGGAACTGAAGCTTTCTTT.

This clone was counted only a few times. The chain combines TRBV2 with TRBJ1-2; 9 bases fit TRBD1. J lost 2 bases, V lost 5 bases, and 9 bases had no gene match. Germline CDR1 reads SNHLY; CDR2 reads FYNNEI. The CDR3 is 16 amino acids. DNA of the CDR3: TGTGCCAGCAGTCTGGACAGGGGAGAGGGAAACTATGGCTACACCTTC. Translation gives CASSLDRGEGNYGYTF.

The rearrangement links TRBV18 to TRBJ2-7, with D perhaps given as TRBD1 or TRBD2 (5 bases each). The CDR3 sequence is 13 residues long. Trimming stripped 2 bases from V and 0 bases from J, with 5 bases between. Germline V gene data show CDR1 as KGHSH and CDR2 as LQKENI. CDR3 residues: CASSPGGSYEQYF. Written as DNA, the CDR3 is TGTGCCAGCTCACCAGGGGGCTCCTACGAGCAGTACTTC.

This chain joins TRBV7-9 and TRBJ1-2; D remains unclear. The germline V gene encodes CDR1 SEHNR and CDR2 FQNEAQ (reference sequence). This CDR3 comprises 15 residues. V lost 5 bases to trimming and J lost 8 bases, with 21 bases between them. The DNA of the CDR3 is TGTGCCAGCAGCCTCCGGGGTGAGAGGATAGGAGGCTACACCTTC. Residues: CASSLRGERIGGYTF. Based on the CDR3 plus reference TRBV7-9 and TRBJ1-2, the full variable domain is DTGVSQNPRHKITKRGQNVTFRCDPISEHNRLYWYRQTLGQGPEFLTYFQNEAQLEKSRLLSDRFSAERPKGSFSTLEIQRTEQGDSAMYLCASSLRGERIGGYTFGSGTRLTVV.

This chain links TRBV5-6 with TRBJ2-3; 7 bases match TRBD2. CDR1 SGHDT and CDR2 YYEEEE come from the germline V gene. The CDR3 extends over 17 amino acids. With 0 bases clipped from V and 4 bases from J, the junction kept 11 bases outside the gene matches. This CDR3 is CASSLAAGDVGADTQYF. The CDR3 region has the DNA TGTGCCAGCAGCTTGGCGGCGGGGGACGTCGGGGCAGATACGCAGTATTTT. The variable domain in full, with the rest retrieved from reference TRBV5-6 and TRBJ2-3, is DAGVTQSPTHLIKTRGQQVTLRCSPKSGHDTVSWYQQALGQGPQFIFQYYEEEERQRGNFPDRFSGHQFPNYSSELNVNALLLGDSALYLCASSLAAGDVGADTQYFGPGTRLTVL.

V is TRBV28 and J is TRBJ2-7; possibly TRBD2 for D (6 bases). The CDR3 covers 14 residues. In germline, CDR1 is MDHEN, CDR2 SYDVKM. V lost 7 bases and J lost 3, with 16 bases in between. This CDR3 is CASTPGRTNYEQYF. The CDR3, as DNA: TGTGCCAGCACCCCAGGACGGACTAACTACGAGCAGTACTTC.

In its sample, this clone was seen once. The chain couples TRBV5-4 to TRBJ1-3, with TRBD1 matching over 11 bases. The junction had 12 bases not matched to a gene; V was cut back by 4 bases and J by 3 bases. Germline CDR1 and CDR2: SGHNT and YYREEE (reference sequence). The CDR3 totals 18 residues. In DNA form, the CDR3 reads TGTGCCAGCAGCGTGGGGACAGGGGGGGCGTCGTATGGAAACACCATATATTTT. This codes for CASSVGTGGASYGNTIYF.

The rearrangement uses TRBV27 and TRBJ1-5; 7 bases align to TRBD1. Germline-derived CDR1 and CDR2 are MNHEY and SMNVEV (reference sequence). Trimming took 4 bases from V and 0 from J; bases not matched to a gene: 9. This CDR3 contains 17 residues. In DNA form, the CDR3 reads TGTGCCAGCAGTTCCTTCGGGACAGCCTTTAGCAATCAGCCCCAGCATTTT. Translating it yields CASSSFGTAFSNQPQHF.

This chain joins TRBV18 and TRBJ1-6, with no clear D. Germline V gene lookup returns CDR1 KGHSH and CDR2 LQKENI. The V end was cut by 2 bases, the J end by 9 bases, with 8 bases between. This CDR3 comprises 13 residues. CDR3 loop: CASSPGVVSPLHF. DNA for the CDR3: TGTGCCAGCTCACCAGGAGTGGTTTCACCCCTCCACTTT.

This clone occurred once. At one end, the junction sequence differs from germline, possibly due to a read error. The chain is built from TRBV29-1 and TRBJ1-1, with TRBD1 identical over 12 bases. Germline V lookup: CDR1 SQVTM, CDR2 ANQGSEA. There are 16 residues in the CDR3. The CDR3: CSALPGTGGVNTEAFF. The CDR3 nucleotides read TGCAGCGCCCTCCCTGGGACAGGGGGCGTGAATACTGAAGCTTTCTTT.